Presented here are 24 T cell receptor beta chains from one specimen sequenced in a study of identical twins. TCRdb reprocessed the 5' RACE reads via MiXCR and lists one record per CDR3 protein. The sample lists some 660,000 distinct CDR3 sequences; roughly 8% were seen once. This sample was shared with a second study, whose subject was yellow fever vaccine responses in identical twins.

Sequences were obtained from PBMCs. The receptors come from a woman between 18 and 30 years old in good health.

The CDR3 DNA reads TGTGCCAGCAGACTAGCGGGAGGGCCCTCCTACGAGCAGTACTTC. Translated, it gives CASRLAGGPSYEQYF. V and J are TRBV6-1 and TRBJ2-7, with 13 bases identical to TRBD2. This CDR3 region has 15 residues. The V segment lost 6 bases and the J segment 0 bases; nucleotides outside the gene matches: 2. Germline V gene lookup returns CDR1 MNHNS and CDR2 SASEGT.

This clonotype was picked up many times. The chain uses TRBV7-9 and TRBJ2-1, with 9 bases fitting TRBD1. Unmatched junction bases numbered 15, after V lost 10 bases and J lost 5 bases. Germline V gives CDR1 SEHNR, CDR2 FQNEAQ (reference sequence). The CDR3 runs to 16 residues. Here the CDR3 reads CATPTEGQGPDNEQFF. CDR3 nucleotide sequence: TGTGCCACCCCCACAGAGGGACAGGGTCCAGACAATGAGCAGTTCTTC.

This clonotype was counted only a few times. V usage is TRBV4-3 and J usage is TRBJ1-6, with D perhaps matching TRBD1 (5 bases). Germline-derived CDR1 and CDR2 are LGHNA and YSLEER. The germline V and J ends were trimmed by 3 bases and 5 bases, with 20 bases remaining between them. This CDR3 has 18 residues. CDR3 nucleotide sequence: TGCGCCAGCAGCCAGGATAGATTTTCGACAGACAATAATTCACCCCTCCACTTT. It codes for CASSQDRFSTDNNSPLHF.

V usage is TRBV7-3 and J usage is TRBJ2-7; D possibly uses TRBD1 or TRBD2 (6 bases each). This CDR3 is built from 15 residues. The V end lost 5 bases, the J end lost 0 bases, and 14 bases lay between the germline ends. Germline values: CDR1 SGHTA, CDR2 FQGTGA. The CDR3 DNA is TGTGCCAGCAGCCCGACAGGCGGGGACTCCTACGAGCAGTACTTC. Protein product: CASSPTGGDSYEQYF. Variable domain in full (rest from reference TRBV7-3 and TRBJ2-7): GAGVSQTPSNKVTEKGKYVELRCDPISGHTALYWYRQSLGQGPEFLIYFQGTGAADDSGLPNDRFFAVRPEGSVSTLKIQRTERGDSAVYLCASSPTGGDSYEQYFGPGTRLTVT.

This chain links TRBV6-1 with TRBJ2-1; D is perhaps TRBD1 (6 bases). In germline, CDR1 is MNHNS, CDR2 SASEGT. The CDR3 is 14 residues long. V dropped 5 bases and J dropped 6 bases, with 14 bases sitting between them. CDR3 in DNA: TGTGCCAGCAGTAAAATCAGGGGTGGCAATGAGCAGTTCTTC. The encoded protein is CASSKIRGGNEQFF.

This clonotype was found a few times. J is TRBJ2-7 and V is TRBV29-1, with 10 bases lining up with TRBD1. The CDR3 length is 12 residues. V shed 6 bases, J shed 7 bases, and the junction held 6 bases outside the gene matches. Germline CDR1 and CDR2: SQVTM and ANQGSEA. The CDR3 nucleotides are TGCAGCGTCGTTGACAGGGGGCGGGAGCAGTACTTC. Protein sequence: CSVVDRGREQYF.

This sequence joins TRBV20-1 and TRBJ2-1; D is uncertain. Germline V gene lookup returns CDR1 DFQATT and CDR2 SNEGSKA (reference sequence). Trimming took off 0 bases at V and 2 bases at J, with 11 bases between the two ends. There are 15 residues in the CDR3. CDR3 region: CSARDRFGTYNEQFF. For the CDR3, the DNA is TGCAGTGCTAGAGATCGGTTTGGGACCTACAATGAGCAGTTCTTC.

This clonotype has just a few counts. The V gene is TRBV3-1, the J gene TRBJ2-7; perhaps TRBD2 as D (5 bases). This CDR3 is built from 15 residues. V lost 1 base, J lost 3 bases, and 13 bases lay in between. Germline-derived CDR1 and CDR2 are LGHDT and YNNKEL (reference sequence). For the CDR3, the DNA is TGTGCCAGCAGCCAAGCCCGGGGTTGGGACTACGAGCAGTACTTC. The encoded protein is CASSQARGWDYEQYF.

The chain is built from TRBV14 and TRBJ2-1, with 10 nucleotides matching TRBD1. Germline lookup yields CDR1 SGHDN and CDR2 FVKESK. J lost 3 bases, V lost 0 bases, and 14 bases had no gene match. The CDR3 is 20 residues long. The chain's CDR3 is CASSQDRWAGQGTYYNEQFF. In DNA, the CDR3 is TGTGCCAGCAGCCAAGATAGGTGGGCGGGACAGGGGACTTACTACAATGAGCAGTTCTTC.

Many counts were recorded for this clonotype. The rearrangement joins TRBV12-3 or TRBV12-4 to TRBJ2-7, with D uncertain. CDR3 size: 11 residues. V was pared by 6 bases and J by 2 bases, with 5 bases between. The CDR3, as DNA: TGTGCCAGCAGGATCACCTACGAGCAGTACTTC. It encodes CASRITYEQYF.

The J gene is TRBJ2-3, the V gene TRBV27; 7 bases are shared with TRBD1. V shed 3 bases and J 0 bases; nucleotides not matched to a gene: 6. The CDR3 length is 16 residues. Germline-derived CDR1 and CDR2 are MNHEY and SMNVEV (reference sequence). CDR3 sequence reads: CASSFPTGISTDTQYF. As DNA, the CDR3 is TGTGCCAGCAGTTTCCCGACAGGGATTAGCACAGATACGCAGTATTTT.

J is TRBJ2-7 and V is TRBV2; D tentatively fits TRBD1 or TRBD2 (5 bases each). Per germline, CDR1 SNHLY and CDR2 FYNNEI. The V end was cut by 6 bases, the J end by 5 bases, with 20 bases between. The CDR3 runs to 15 residues. The CDR3 DNA is TGTGCCAGCAGGGGGGACCGGACCTATACCGACGAGCAGTACTTC. As protein: CASRGDRTYTDEQYF.

This clonotype was counted only a few times. The V and J genes are TRBV12-3 or TRBV12-4 and TRBJ1-3; D might be TRBD1 (5 bases). The length of the CDR3 is 17 residues. V lost 6 bases and J 2 bases, leaving 20 bases between the germline ends. The CDR3 DNA reads as TGTGCCAGCAGCCCCTCGGGACTCCCGCGCGCTGGAAACACCATATATTTT. Its translation: CASSPSGLPRAGNTIYF.

Many counts were recorded for this clonotype. The chain couples TRBV6-5 to TRBJ2-6; 7 bases align to TRBD1. Germline V gene data show CDR1 as MNHEY and CDR2 as SVGAGI. V shed 5 bases and J 2 bases; nucleotides not matched to a gene: 9. CDR3 length: 17 amino acids. CDR3 bases: TGTGCCAGCAGTACCGACAGGGTAACGCCTGGGGCCAACGTCCTGACTTTC. Protein sequence: CASSTDRVTPGANVLTF.

This clonotype was seen at least ten times. V is TRBV15 and J is TRBJ2-3; TRBD2 agrees at 9 bases. CDR1 and CDR2 from the germline V gene are LNHNV and YYDKDF (reference sequence). With 0 bases clipped from V and 3 bases from J, the junction kept 4 bases outside the gene matches. There are 16 residues in the CDR3. CDR3 protein: CATSRDALAGTDTQYF. The CDR3 bases are TGTGCCACCAGCAGAGATGCCCTAGCGGGAACAGATACGCAGTATTTT. The entire variable domain, with the rest obtained from reference TRBV15 and TRBJ2-3, is as follows: DAMVIQNPRYQVTQFGKPVTLSCSQTLNHNVMYWYQQKSSQAPKLLFHYYDKDFNNEADTPDNFQSRRPNTSFCFLDIRSPGLGDTAMYLCATSRDALAGTDTQYFGPGTRLTVL.

This clonotype was counted a few times. This rearrangement joins TRBV20-1 to TRBJ2-7; D gene unclear. The CDR3 consists of 13 residues. V dropped 0 bases and J dropped 3 bases, with 9 bases sitting between them. Germline assignment: CDR1 DFQATT and CDR2 SNEGSKA (reference sequence). CDR3 protein: CSARDPLYYEQYF. The CDR3 bases are TGCAGTGCTAGAGATCCACTCTACTACGAGCAGTACTTC.

The chain combines TRBV2 with TRBJ2-2; TRBD2 matches at 12 bases. The junction had 8 bases not matched to a gene; V was cut back by 8 bases and J by 7 bases. CDR3 length equals 15 residues. The germline gives CDR1 SNHLY, CDR2 FYNNEI. This CDR3 is CASHMTSGRGGELFF. The CDR3 DNA follows: TGTGCCAGCCATATGACTAGCGGGAGAGGCGGGGAGCTGTTTTTT.

This clonotype was seen many times. This chain uses TRBV2 with TRBJ2-1, with TRBD2 matching over 9 bases. The CDR3 has 16 residues. Germline values: CDR1 SNHLY, CDR2 FYNNEI. Trimming took 1 base from V and 10 from J; bases not matched to a gene: 11. The CDR3 region is CASSEVEASGDSEQFF. The CDR3, as DNA: TGTGCCAGCAGTGAAGTCGAGGCTAGCGGGGACTCAGAGCAGTTCTTC.

The J gene is TRBJ2-1, the V gene TRBV20-1; TRBD2 aligns across 9 bases. Germline V gene lookup returns CDR1 DFQATT and CDR2 SNEGSKA (reference sequence). J gave up 9 bases and V 1 base, and 7 bases lay outside the gene matches. The CDR3 covers 14 residues. This CDR3 is CSARALAGRIEQFF. For the CDR3, the DNA is TGCAGTGCTAGAGCCCTAGCGGGAAGAATTGAGCAGTTCTTC.

This clonotype has more than one count but fewer than ten. This chain joins TRBV15 and TRBJ2-3, with D maybe TRBD1 (6 bases). CDR3 size: 16 residues. Trimming left V 0 bases short and J 3 bases short, with 13 bases between. Germline loops: CDR1 LNHNV, CDR2 YYDKDF (reference sequence). CDR3: CATSRDRGARTDTQYF. In DNA, the CDR3 is TGTGCCACCAGCAGAGACAGGGGAGCTAGGACAGATACGCAGTATTTT.

The V gene is TRBV20-1, the J gene TRBJ1-5; TRBD1 agrees at 10 bases. This CDR3 has 14 residues. Trimming at V came to 3 bases and at J to 4 bases, leaving 3 bases not matched to a gene. Per germline, CDR1 DFQATT and CDR2 SNEGSKA (reference sequence). The CDR3 here is CSASGQGGNQPQHF. The CDR3, as DNA: TGCAGTGCTAGCGGACAGGGGGGGAATCAGCCCCAGCATTTT.

This clonotype was counted many times. This chain links TRBV14 with TRBJ2-2; 10 positions agree with TRBD1. Looked up from germline, CDR1 is SGHDN and CDR2 is FVKESK. V dropped 3 bases and J dropped 5; count of bases not matched to a gene: 6. The CDR3 is 16 amino acids. The CDR3 here is CASSHRQGAGTGELFF. CDR3 in DNA: TGTGCCAGCAGCCATCGACAGGGGGCGGGGACCGGGGAGCTGTTTTTT.

V gene TRBV20-1 combines with J gene TRBJ2-1; D may match TRBD1 or TRBD2 (5 bases each). The CDR3 spans 11 residues. Germline V gene sequence: CDR1 DFQATT, CDR2 SNEGSKA (reference sequence). The CDR3 region is CGWGTYNEQFF. CDR3 DNA sequence: TGCGGCTGGGGGACCTACAATGAGCAGTTCTTC.

The chain uses TRBV5-8 and TRBJ2-2, with 10 bases fitting TRBD1. CDR1 is SGHTS, CDR2 YDEGEE, per germline. V dropped 4 bases and J dropped 6; count of bases not matched to a gene: 6. The CDR3 length is 15 residues. CDR3 in amino acids: CASSRRDRGSGELFF. Here the CDR3 DNA reads TGTGCCAGCAGCAGAAGGGACAGGGGATCCGGGGAGCTGTTTTTT.